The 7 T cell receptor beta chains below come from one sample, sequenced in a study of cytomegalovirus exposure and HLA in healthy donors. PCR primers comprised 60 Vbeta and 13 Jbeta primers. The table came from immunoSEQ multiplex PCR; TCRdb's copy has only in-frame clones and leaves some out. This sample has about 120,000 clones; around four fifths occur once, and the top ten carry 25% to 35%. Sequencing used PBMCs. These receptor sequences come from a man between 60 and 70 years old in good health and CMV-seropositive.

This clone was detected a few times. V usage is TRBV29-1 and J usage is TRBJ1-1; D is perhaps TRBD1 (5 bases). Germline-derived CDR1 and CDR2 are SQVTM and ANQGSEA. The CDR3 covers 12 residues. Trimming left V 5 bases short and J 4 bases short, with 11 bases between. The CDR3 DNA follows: TGCAGCGTTTCCCGACAGACCACTGAAGCTTTCTTT. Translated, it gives CSVSRQTTEAFF. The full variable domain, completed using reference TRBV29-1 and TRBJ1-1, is SAVISQKPSRDICQRGTSLTIQCQVDSQVTMMFWYRQQPGQSLTLIATANQGSEATYESGFVIDKFPISRPNLTFSTLTVSNMSPEDSSIYLCSVSRQTTEAFFGQGTRLTVV.

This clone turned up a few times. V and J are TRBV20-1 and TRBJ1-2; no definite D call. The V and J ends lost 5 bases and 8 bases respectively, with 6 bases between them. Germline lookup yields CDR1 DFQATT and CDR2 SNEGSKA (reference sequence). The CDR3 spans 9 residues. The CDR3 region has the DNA TGCAGTGCTCCCCCGGGCTACACCTTC. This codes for CSAPPGYTF.

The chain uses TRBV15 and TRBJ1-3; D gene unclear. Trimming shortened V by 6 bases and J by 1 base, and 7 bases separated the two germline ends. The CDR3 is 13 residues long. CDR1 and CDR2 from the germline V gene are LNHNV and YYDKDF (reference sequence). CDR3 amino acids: CATRVSSGNTIYF. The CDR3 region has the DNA TGTGCCACCAGAGTCAGTTCTGGAAACACCATATATTTT. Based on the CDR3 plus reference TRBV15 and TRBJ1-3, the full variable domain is DAMVIQNPRYQVTQFGKPVTLSCSQTLNHNVMYWYQQKSSQAPKLLFHYYDKDFNNEADTPDNFQSRRPNTSFCFLDIRSPGLGDTAMYLCATRVSSGNTIYFGEGSWLTVV.

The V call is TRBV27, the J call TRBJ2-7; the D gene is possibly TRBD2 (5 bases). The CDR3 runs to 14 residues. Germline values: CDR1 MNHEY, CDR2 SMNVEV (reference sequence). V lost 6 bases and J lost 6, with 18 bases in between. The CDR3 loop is CASRVYSVGGEQYF. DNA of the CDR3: TGTGCCAGCAGGGTGTACAGCGTCGGAGGCGAGCAGTACTTC.

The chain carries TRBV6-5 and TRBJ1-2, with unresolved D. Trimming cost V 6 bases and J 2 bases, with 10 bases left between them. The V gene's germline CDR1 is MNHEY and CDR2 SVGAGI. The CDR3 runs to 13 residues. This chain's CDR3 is CASRPLANYGYTF. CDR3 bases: TGTGCCAGCAGACCACTAGCGAACTATGGCTACACCTTC.

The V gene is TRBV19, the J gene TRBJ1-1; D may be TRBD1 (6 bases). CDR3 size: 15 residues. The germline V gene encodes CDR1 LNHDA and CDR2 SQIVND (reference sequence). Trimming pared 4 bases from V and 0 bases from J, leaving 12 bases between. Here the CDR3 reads CASSTGQFMNTEAFF. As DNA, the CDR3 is TGTGCCAGTAGTACCGGACAGTTCATGAACACTGAAGCTTTCTTT.

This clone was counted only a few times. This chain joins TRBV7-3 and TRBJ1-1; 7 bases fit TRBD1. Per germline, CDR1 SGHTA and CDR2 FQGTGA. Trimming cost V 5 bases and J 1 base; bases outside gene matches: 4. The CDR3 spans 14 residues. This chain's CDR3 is CASSPGTANTEAFF. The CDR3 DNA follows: TGTGCCAGCAGCCCCGGGACAGCGAACACTGAAGCTTTCTTT.